This T cell receptor (beta chain) came from a study of T cells after yellow fever vaccination (dated by TCRdb to 2018 to 2020). As for the study more broadly: Libraries from fractions with low cell numbers were prepared with the SMART-Seq v4 Ultra Low Input RNA kit. To track T-cell clones before and after primary and booster YFV17D yellow fever vaccination, bulk TCR alpha and beta repertoires were sequenced longitudinally. Two healthy male donors made up the cohort, one aged 18 to 30 years and the other aged 30 to 40 years. Blood samples were taken at several timepoints before and after primary and secondary immunization, and bulk PBMC replicates and cell subsets were isolated. What the authors observed across the whole study: FACS-sorted repertoires could contain abundant contaminating clonotypes from the bulk population, so computational filtering was required. Most clones expanded after primary vaccination were re-detected after the booster (96% of CD4 and more than 70% of CD8), suggesting broad memory maintenance. Compared with the primary T-cell response, the secondary T-cell response was weaker but faster, peaking on day 5 rather than day 15. A small fraction of clonotypes showed up in both the CD4 and CD8 compartments, probably as a result of convergent recombination. Because the study included only a couple of donors, the extent to which the findings can be generalized is limited.

TCR cDNA was synthesized by 5'RACE template switching, which introduced a universal primer site and unique molecular identifiers. Priming for cDNA synthesis came from both the TCR alpha and TCR beta constant segments. Library amplification involved two PCR steps, and the second step added sample barcodes and sequencing adapters. Sequencing of the libraries was done on either Illumina HiSeq 2500 (2x100 bp) or NovaSeq (2x150 bp). The authors' pipeline ran thus. Reads were demultiplexed and collapsed into UMI consensus sequences with MIGEC, and V(D)J alignment was performed with MiXCR. Vaccine-responding clonotypes were defined with edgeR using replicate PBMC samples, requiring FDR below 0.01 and a log2 fold change above 5 up to day 15. Each bulk clonotype was labeled CD4 or CD8 based on which sequenced repertoire, CD4 or CD8, contained the clonotype at higher abundance. TCRdb cleaned the public reads at Q25 with fastp, built clones with MiXCR and kept in-frame beta chains. One record per CDR3 amino acid sequence lists the most common genes and DNA. These V and J calls rely on TCRdb rather than the paper's analysis. In this sample the table shows hundreds of thousands of distinct CDR3 sequences, 8% to 9.5% of which occur a single time. The ten largest clones add up to around 17% of the sample.

In this sample, this clonotype turned up a few times. Which antigen it targets is not known. No qualities accompany the bases; no much larger clone lies one base away. Between the V and J ends, shortened by 5 bases and 5 bases respectively, the junction contains 30 bases. Its CDR3 holds 19 amino acids, cysteine through phenylalanine. CDR3 DNA only is kept here, 57 bases in frame from base 1. Via the germline V gene, CDR1 is SGHAT and CDR2 FQNNGV. The sample's treatment or condition label is to be understood as: live attenuated yellow fever vaccine strain. At each blood-draw timepoint, two biological replicates of bulk PBMCs were obtained. A standard Ficoll-Paque protocol was used to isolate PBMCs from peripheral blood. RNA was extracted with TriZol from bulk PBMCs, CD4 and CD8 fractions, and dextramer-positive and dextramer-negative fractions.

This sequence uses TRBV11-2 and TRBJ1-2; the D gene is possibly TRBD1, with 6 bases matching. The specimen comprised PBMCs, sampled approximately 40 days after the first yellow fever vaccination. The receptor was isolated from a man aged 18 to 35 who received the YFV17D yellow fever vaccine. The DNA sequence follows: TGTGCCAGCAGCCCCAGAAAATGGGTCGGGACAACCCTACGATATGGCTACACCTTC. Its coded protein is CASSPRKWVGTTLRYGYTF.